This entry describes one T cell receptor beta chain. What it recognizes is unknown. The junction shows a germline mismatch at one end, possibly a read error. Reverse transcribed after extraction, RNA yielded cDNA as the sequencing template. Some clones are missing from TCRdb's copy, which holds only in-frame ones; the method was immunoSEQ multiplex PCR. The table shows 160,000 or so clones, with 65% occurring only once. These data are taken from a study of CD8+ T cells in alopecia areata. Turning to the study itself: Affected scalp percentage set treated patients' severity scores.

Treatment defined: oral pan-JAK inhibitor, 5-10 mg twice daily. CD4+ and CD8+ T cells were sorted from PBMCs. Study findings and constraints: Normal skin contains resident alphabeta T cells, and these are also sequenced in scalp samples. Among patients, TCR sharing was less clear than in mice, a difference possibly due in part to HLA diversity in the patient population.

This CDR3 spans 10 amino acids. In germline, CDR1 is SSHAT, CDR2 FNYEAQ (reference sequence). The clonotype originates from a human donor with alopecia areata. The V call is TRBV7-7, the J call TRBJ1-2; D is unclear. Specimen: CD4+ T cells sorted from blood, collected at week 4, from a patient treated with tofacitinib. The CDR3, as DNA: TGTGCTAGCAGCTTGGGTGGCTACACCTTC. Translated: CASSLGGYTF.